This TCR beta chain originates from a study of cytomegalovirus exposure and HLA in healthy donors. It was with 60 Vbeta and 13 Jbeta primers that the PCR ran. Sequenced by immunoSEQ multiplex PCR; TCRdb stores in-frame clones only, minus some. The sample consists of about 150,000 clones, around 75% of them appearing once. CDR3 length: 11 residues. V was cut by 6 bases and J by 5 bases, with 7 bases left in between. The V gene's germline CDR1 is MDHEN and CDR2 SYDVKM. This receptor was identified in a man aged 30 to 45 in good health and CMV-seronegative. The rearrangement joins TRBV28 to TRBJ2-5; D uncertain. Sequencing was performed on PBMCs. The CDR3 DNA reads TGTGCCAGCAGGACGAGGGAGACCCAGTACTTC. Encoded protein: CASRTRETQYF.